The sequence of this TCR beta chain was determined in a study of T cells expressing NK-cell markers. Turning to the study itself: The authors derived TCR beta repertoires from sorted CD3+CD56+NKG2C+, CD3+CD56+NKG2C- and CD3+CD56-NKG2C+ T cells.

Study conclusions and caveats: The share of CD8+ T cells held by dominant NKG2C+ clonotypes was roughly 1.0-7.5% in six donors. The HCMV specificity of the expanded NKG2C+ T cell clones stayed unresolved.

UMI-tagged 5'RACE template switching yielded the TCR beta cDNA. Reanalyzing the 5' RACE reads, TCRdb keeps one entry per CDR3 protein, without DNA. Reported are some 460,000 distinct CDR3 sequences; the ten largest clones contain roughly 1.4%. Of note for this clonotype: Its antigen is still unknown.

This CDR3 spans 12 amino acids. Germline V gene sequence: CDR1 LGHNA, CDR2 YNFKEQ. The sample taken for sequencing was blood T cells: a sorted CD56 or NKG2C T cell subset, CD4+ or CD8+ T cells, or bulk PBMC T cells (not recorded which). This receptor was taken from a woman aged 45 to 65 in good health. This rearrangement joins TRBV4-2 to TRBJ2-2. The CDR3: CASRGNAGELFF.